This T cell receptor (beta chain) is drawn from a study of control samples from healthy donors and cancer patients. The CDR3 extends over 13 amino acids. V lost 2 bases and J 5 bases, leaving 9 bases between the germline ends. Per germline, CDR1 KGHSH and CDR2 LQKENI. Method: immunoSEQ multiplex PCR; TCRdb's copy keeps in-frame clones and lacks some. The sample contains over 150,000 clones, roughly 94% of which appear only once. Sequenced material: PBMCs. The TCR was taken from a man aged 60 to 69 with colorectal cancer. The genes are TRBV18 and TRBJ2-5; a weak D match, TRBD2 (5 bases). Here the CDR3 reads CASSPRERETQYF. Written as DNA, the CDR3 is TGTGCCAGCTCACCAAGGGAGAGGGAGACCCAGTACTTC.